The sample holds a few counts of the clone carrying this T cell receptor (beta chain). Its antigen is as yet unknown. This entry belongs to a study of identical twins. Germline V CDR1 and CDR2: MNHNS, SASEGT. J lost 5 bases, V lost 8 bases, and 12 bases had no gene match. The CDR3 has 15 amino acids. Using its own MiXCR run on the 5' RACE reads, TCRdb lists one record per CDR3 protein. This sample yields about 530,000 distinct CDR3 sequences, of which 20% to 25% are seen a single time; approximately 0.52% belongs to the top ten. Findings of the study overall: Reduced insertions were recorded for abundant cord blood beta clonotypes, with no such pattern in memory repertoires. Twins shared beta out-of-frame sequences in excess, but this excess was weaker. Possibly, invariant MAIT and iNKT cells partly confounded zero-insertion analyses.

These data were also filed under a second study, of yellow fever vaccine responses in identical twins.

This TCR derives from a woman aged 18-29 years in good health. The sequenced sample was CD4+ T cells sorted from blood. The chain has TRBV6-1 and TRBJ1-1, with 9 bases aligning to TRBD1. CDR3 amino acids: CASASSGTGLTEAFF. The CDR3 region has the DNA TGTGCCAGCGCCTCCAGCGGGACAGGGTTGACTGAAGCTTTCTTT.